A single T cell receptor beta chain is shown here with its context. This entry belongs to a study of T cell changes during pregnancy in multiple sclerosis. Germline values: CDR1 SGHRS, CDR2 YFSETQ. The CDR3 consists of 14 residues. V was clipped by 4 bases and J by 7 bases; unmatched bases: 5. Assay: immunoSEQ multiplex PCR; the TCRdb copy retains only in-frame clones and omits some. This table holds 84,000 or so clones, roughly 93% found once. The origin of this receptor is a female donor with multiple sclerosis, enrolled in a pregnancy study. This specimen was peripheral blood, taken in the third trimester of pregnancy. The rearrangement joins TRBV5-1 to TRBJ2-1, with TRBD2 identical over 10 bases. The CDR3 loop reads CASSPTSGLNEQFF. The CDR3 nucleotides read TGCGCCAGCAGCCCGACTAGCGGGTTAAATGAGCAGTTCTTC. Full variable domain (remainder filled in from reference TRBV5-1 and TRBJ2-1): KAGVTQTPRYLIKTRGQQVTLSCSPISGHRSVSWYQQTPGQGLQFLFEYFSETQRNKGNFPGRFSGRQFSNSRSEMNVSTLELGDSALYLCASSPTSGLNEQFFGPGTRLTVL.